Reported below is one TCR beta chain. The data are from a study of blood T cell repertoires in COVID-19. The overall study: Sites across the United States, Italy and Spain contributed samples from acute and convalescent COVID-19. Nucleic acid was either cDNA or gDNA, and it came from T cells, B-cell-depleted T cells, or PBMCs.

The CDR3 is made up of 16 amino acids. V dropped 0 bases and J dropped 4; count of bases not matched to a gene: 7. Germline V lookup: CDR1 SGDLS, CDR2 YYNGEE. The authors' processing: Amplifying reference gene primers gave estimates of nucleated cell counts. Assay used: immunoSEQ multiplex PCR; TCRdb lists only in-frame clones, some missing. V, J and clone size were drawn from that table, and D and trimming were deduced from the DNA. The sample carries over 150,000 clones, 75% to 95% recorded once. This chain links TRBV9 with TRBJ2-1; TRBD2 matches at 7 bases. The sample was peripheral blood. The TCR originated in a man aged 50 to 60 with acute or convalescent COVID-19. CDR3 sequence (DNA): TGTGCCAGCAGCGTAGAATTCGCTAGCGGATACAATGAGCAGTTCTTC. Its translation is CASSVEFASGYNEQFF.